This T cell receptor (beta chain) was recovered during a study of identical twins. Broader study findings: High-abundance cord blood beta clonotypes had fewer insertions; memory repertoires showed none. Rather than following the same donors, the conclusions depended on cross-sectional statistical analysis.

This clonotype was recorded at least ten times. Its antigen is as yet unknown. Via MiXCR, TCRdb re-called the 5' RACE reads, giving one row per CDR3 protein. This sample has 510,000 or so distinct CDR3 sequences, with over 12% found just once. These data were also reused for a study on yellow fever vaccine responses in identical twins.

The sequenced material came from CD4+ T cells sorted from blood. The TCR sequence derives from a woman under 30 in good health.

The CDR3 sequence: CASSQLPPKASGNSRHEQYF. Written as DNA, the CDR3 is TGTGCCAGCAGTCAACTACCCCCGAAGGCTAGCGGGAATAGTCGCCACGAGCAGTACTTC. The genes are TRBV6-1 and TRBJ2-7, with 9 bases that match TRBD2. The junction had 25 bases not matched to a gene; V was cut back by 5 bases and J by 5 bases. The germline gives CDR1 MNHNS, CDR2 SASEGT. CDR3 length equals 20 residues.